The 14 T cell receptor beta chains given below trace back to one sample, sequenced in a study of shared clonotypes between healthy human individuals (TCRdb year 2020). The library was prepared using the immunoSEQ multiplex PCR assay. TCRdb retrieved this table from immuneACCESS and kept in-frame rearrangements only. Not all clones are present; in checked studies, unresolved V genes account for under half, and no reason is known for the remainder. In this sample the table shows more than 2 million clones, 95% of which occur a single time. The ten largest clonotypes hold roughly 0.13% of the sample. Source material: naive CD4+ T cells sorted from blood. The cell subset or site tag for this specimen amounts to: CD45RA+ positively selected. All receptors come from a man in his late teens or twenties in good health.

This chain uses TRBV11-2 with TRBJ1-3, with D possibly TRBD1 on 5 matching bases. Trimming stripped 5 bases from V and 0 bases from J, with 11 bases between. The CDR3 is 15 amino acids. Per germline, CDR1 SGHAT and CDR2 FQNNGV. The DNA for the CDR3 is TGTGCCAGCAGCCGACAGATCTACTCTGGAAACACCATATATTTT. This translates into CASSRQIYSGNTIYF.

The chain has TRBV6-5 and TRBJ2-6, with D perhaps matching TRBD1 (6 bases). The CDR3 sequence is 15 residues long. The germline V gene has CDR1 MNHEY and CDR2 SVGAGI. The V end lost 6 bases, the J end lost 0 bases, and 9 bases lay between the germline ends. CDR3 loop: CASRTQGSGANVLTF. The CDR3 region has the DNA TGTGCCAGCAGGACACAGGGCTCTGGGGCCAACGTCCTGACTTTC.

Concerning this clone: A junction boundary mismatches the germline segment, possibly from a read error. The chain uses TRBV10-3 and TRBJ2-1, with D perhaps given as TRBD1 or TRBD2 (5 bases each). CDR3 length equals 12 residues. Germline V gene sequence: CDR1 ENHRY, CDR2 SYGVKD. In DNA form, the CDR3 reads TGTGCCGTCAGGGAGATCCCGAATGAGCAGTTCTTC. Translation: CAVREIPNEQFF.

The CDR3 bases are TGTGCCAGCAGCTTACCGGGACTAGCCGAGAACACCGGGGAGCTGTTTTTT. Amino acid sequence: CASSLPGLAENTGELFF. This chain joins TRBV7-2 and TRBJ2-2, with 9 bases matching TRBD2. The length of the CDR3 is 17 residues. J gave up 1 base and V 2 bases, and 5 bases lay outside the gene matches. Germline loops: CDR1 SGHTA, CDR2 FQGNSA.

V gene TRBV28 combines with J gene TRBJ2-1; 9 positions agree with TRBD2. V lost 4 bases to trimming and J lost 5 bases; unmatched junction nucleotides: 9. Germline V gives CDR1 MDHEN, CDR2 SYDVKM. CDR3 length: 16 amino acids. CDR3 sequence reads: CASSSPVAGVNNEQFF. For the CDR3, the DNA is TGTGCCAGCAGTTCTCCCGTAGCGGGGGTGAACAATGAGCAGTTCTTC.

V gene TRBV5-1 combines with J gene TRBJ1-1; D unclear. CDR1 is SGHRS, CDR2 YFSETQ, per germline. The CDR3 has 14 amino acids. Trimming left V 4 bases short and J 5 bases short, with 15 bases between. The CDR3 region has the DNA TGCGCCAGCAGCCCCGGGTCAAAGAGGACTGAAGCTTTCTTT. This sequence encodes CASSPGSKRTEAFF.

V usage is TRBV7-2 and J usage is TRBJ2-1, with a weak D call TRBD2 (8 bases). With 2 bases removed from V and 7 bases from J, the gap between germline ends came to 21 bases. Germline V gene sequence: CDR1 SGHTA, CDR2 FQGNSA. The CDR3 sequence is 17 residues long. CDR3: CASSLPSGGGSSNEQFF. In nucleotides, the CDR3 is TGTGCCAGCAGCTTACCTTCGGGAGGGGGCAGTTCGAATGAGCAGTTCTTC. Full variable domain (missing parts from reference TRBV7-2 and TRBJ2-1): GAGVSQSPSNKVTEKGKDVELRCDPISGHTALYWYRQSLGQGLEFLIYFQGNSAPDKSGLPSDRFSAERTGGSVSTLTIQRTQQEDSAVYLCASSLPSGGGSSNEQFFGPGTRLTVL.

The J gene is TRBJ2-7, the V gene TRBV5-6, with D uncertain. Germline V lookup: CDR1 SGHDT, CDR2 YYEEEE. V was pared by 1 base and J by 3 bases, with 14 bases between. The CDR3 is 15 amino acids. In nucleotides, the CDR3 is TGTGCCAGCAGCTTGTTGGAAGGGCTTTACTACGAGCAGTACTTC. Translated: CASSLLEGLYYEQYF.

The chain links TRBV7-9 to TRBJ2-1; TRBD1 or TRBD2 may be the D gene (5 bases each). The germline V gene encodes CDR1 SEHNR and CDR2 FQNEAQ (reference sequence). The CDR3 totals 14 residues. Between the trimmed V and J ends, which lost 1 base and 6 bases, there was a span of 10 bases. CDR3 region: CASSLDGTPNEQFF. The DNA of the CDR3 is TGTGCCAGCAGCTTAGATGGGACCCCCAATGAGCAGTTCTTC.

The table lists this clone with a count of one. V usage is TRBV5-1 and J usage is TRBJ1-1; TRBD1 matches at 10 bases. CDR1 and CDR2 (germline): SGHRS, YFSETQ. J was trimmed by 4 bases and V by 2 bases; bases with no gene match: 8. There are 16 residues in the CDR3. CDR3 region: CASSFRQGARGTEAFF. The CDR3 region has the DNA TGCGCCAGCAGCTTTAGACAGGGGGCACGAGGCACTGAAGCTTTCTTT.

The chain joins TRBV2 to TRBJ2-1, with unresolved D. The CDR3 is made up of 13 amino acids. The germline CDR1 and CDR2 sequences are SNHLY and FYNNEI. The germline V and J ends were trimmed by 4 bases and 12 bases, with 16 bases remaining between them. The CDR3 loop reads CASSVTYRVGQFF. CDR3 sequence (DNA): TGTGCCAGCAGTGTTACATACCGGGTCGGGCAGTTCTTC.

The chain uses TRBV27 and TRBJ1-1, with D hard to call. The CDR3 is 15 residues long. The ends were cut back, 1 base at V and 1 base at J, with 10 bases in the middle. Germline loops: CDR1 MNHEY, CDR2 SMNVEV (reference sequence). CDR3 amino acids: CASSLYTQRNTEAFF. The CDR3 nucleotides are TGTGCCAGCAGTTTATATACCCAGAGGAACACTGAAGCTTTCTTT.

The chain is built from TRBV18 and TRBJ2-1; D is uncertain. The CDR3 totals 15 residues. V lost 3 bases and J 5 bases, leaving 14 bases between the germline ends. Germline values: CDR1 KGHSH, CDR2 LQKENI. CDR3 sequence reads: CASSPMNIADNEQFF. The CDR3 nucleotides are TGTGCCAGCTCACCTATGAATATCGCCGACAATGAGCAGTTCTTC.

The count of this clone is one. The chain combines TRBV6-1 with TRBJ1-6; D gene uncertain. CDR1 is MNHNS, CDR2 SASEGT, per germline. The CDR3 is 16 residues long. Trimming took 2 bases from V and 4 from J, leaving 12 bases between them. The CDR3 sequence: CASSETSGRYNSPLHF. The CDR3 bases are TGTGCCAGCAGTGAAACTTCCGGACGGTATAATTCACCCCTCCACTTT.